Each of the 13 T cell receptor beta chains below was sequenced from the same sample in a study of T cells after yellow fever vaccination. From the 5' RACE reads, TCRdb called clonotypes with MiXCR, one entry per CDR3 protein. The sample lists 60,000 to 85,000 distinct CDR3 sequences; roughly 6.9% were seen once. This material consisted of CD8+ T cells sorted from PBMCs, taken 5 to 6 days after the first yellow fever vaccination. Source of these receptors: a young man who received the YFV17D yellow fever vaccine.

This clonotype was detected ten times or more. V and J are TRBV4-3 and TRBJ2-3; no firm D call. V was shortened by 1 base and J by 4 bases, with 3 bases between the two germline ends. The CDR3 runs 12 residues. Germline V CDR1 and CDR2: LGHNA, YSLEER. The CDR3, as DNA: TGCGCCAGCAGCCAAGGAGCAGATACGCAGTATTTT. As protein: CASSQGADTQYF.

This chain joins TRBV6-5 and TRBJ1-5; tentative D call: TRBD1 (6 bases). This CDR3 has 14 amino acids. V lost 7 bases and J lost 2, with 12 bases in between. From germline, CDR1 is MNHEY and CDR2 SVGAGI. The CDR3 DNA is TGTGCCAGCAAGGGGGGAGCAGGCAATCAGCCCCAGCATTTT. Protein product: CASKGGAGNQPQHF.

This chain joins TRBV6-1 and TRBJ2-3, with D perhaps TRBD2 (6 bases). Between the trimmed V and J ends, which lost 8 bases and 2 bases, there was a span of 14 bases. The CDR3 covers 14 residues. Germline V gene lookup returns CDR1 MNHNS and CDR2 SASEGT. In DNA, the CDR3 is TGTGCCAGCGTCCGGACTACCCACACAGATACGCAGTATTTT. It translates to CASVRTTHTDTQYF.

This clonotype occurred many times. The rearrangement joins TRBV7-2 to TRBJ2-4, with 14 bases that match TRBD2. J gave up 6 bases and V 5 bases, and 3 bases lay outside the gene matches. Germline V gene lookup returns CDR1 SGHTA and CDR2 FQGNSA. The CDR3 sequence is 15 residues long. CDR3 loop: CASSVGLAGGNIQYF. CDR3 bases: TGTGCCAGCAGCGTCGGACTAGCGGGGGGAAACATTCAGTACTTC.

The table lists this clonotype with many counts. The chain has TRBV6-6 and TRBJ1-3; no clear D gene. The CDR3 is 12 residues long. V was trimmed by 8 bases and J by 8 bases, leaving 13 bases between them. Germline V gene lookup returns CDR1 MNHNY and CDR2 SVGAGI (reference sequence). The CDR3 nucleotides read TGTGCCAGCGTCGCGGTTTCCGACACCATATATTTT. Translated: CASVAVSDTIYF.

The V and J genes are TRBV12-3 or TRBV12-4 and TRBJ2-1, with TRBD1 matching over 7 bases. The length of the CDR3 is 17 residues. With 4 bases clipped from V and 3 bases from J, the junction kept 12 bases outside the gene matches. The DNA of the CDR3 is TGTGCCAGCAGTTCCTTCCGAGGGGGCTTGGTCTACAATGAGCAGTTCTTC. Encoded protein: CASSSFRGGLVYNEQFF.

This clonotype was counted between two and nine times. The rearrangement uses TRBV7-3 and TRBJ2-3, with 10 nucleotides matching TRBD1. Germline CDR1 reads SGHTA; CDR2 reads FQGTGA. The CDR3 covers 16 residues. V was pared by 3 bases and J by 6 bases, with 9 bases of the junction left unmatched. CDR3 sequence (DNA): TGTGCCAGCAGCTTCCTAAGGGGACAGGGGTTGGATACGCAGTATTTT. It specifies CASSFLRGQGLDTQYF.

V usage is TRBV2 and J usage is TRBJ2-7, with D possibly matching TRBD1 (5 bases). This CDR3 is 12 amino acids long. Per the germline V gene, CDR1 is SNHLY and CDR2 is FYNNEI. V dropped 6 bases and J dropped 4 bases, with 10 bases sitting between them. DNA of the CDR3: TGTGCCAGCAGGTCCAGGGATTACGAGCAGTACGTC. This translates into CASRSRDYEQYV.

This sequence joins TRBV7-3 and TRBJ2-1; 13 nucleotides agree with TRBD2. Trimming at V came to 5 bases and at J to 5 bases, leaving 18 bases not matched to a gene. Germline lookup yields CDR1 SGHTA and CDR2 FQGTGA. This CDR3 spans 20 amino acids. For the CDR3, the DNA is TGTGCCAGCAGCCCCATCAGCCCACTAGCGGGGGGGCCGGGGAACAATGAGCAGTTCTTC. Translated: CASSPISPLAGGPGNNEQFF.

This clonotype was recorded a few times. This chain uses TRBV4-1 with TRBJ1-6, with 7 bases matching TRBD1. The CDR3 sequence is 14 residues long. Germline values: CDR1 MGHRA, CDR2 YSYEKL. V shed 3 bases, J shed 6 bases, and the junction held 2 bases outside the gene matches. The CDR3 bases are TGCGCCAGCAGCCACGGGACAGCTAATTCACCCCTCCACTTT. Translating it yields CASSHGTANSPLHF.

The chain joins TRBV12-3 or TRBV12-4 to TRBJ2-7; the D is unclear. The V gene lost 4 bases and the J gene lost 2 bases, with 9 bases spanning the gap. The length of the CDR3 is 13 residues. The CDR3 loop reads CASSYEGTYEQYV. DNA of the CDR3: TGTGCCAGCAGTTATGAAGGAACCTACGAGCAGTACGTC.

This clonotype was counted only a few times. CDR3 sequence: CAWTGMQGAPYFSSYEQYV. Written as DNA, the CDR3 is TGTGCCTGGACGGGTATGCAGGGGGCTCCCTATTTCAGCTCCTACGAGCAGTACGTC. The rearrangement links TRBV30 to TRBJ2-7; 8 bases match TRBD1. The CDR3 consists of 19 residues. With 4 bases clipped from V and 0 bases from J, the junction kept 20 bases outside the gene matches. Germline V gene sequence: CDR1 GTSNPN, CDR2 SVGIG (reference sequence).

This clonotype occurred many times. The rearrangement joins TRBV27 to TRBJ1-3; 7 nucleotides line up with TRBD1. From germline, CDR1 is MNHEY and CDR2 SMNVEV (reference sequence). This CDR3 is built from 15 residues. V lost 6 bases and J lost 4; bases outside the gene matches: 9. CDR3 residues: CASSEKGAWGNTIYF. Written as DNA, the CDR3 is TGTGCCAGCAGCGAGAAGGGGGCGTGGGGAAACACCATATATTTT.